The next 18 T cell receptor beta chains were all read from a single sample in a study of T cell responses to AZD1222 COVID-19 vaccine. Clones were read by immunoSEQ multiplex PCR, and TCRdb kept only the in-frame ones, dropping some. The sample shows around 140,000 clones, 80% to 95% of them seen only once. The input for sequencing was peripheral blood, taken 28 days after the second AZD1222 dose. These receptors all stem from an adult who received the AZD1222 COVID-19 vaccine.

The chain carries TRBV5-1 and TRBJ2-3; D possibly corresponds to TRBD1 (6 bases). Trimming took off 4 bases at V and 6 bases at J, with 18 bases between the two ends. Germline V gene sequence: CDR1 SGHRS, CDR2 YFSETQ. The CDR3 contains 15 residues. The CDR3: CASSLGPQGSDTQYF. The CDR3 DNA is TGCGCCAGCAGCCTGGGGCCACAGGGTAGCGATACGCAGTATTTT.

The chain employs TRBV19 and TRBJ1-5; tentative D call: TRBD1 (5 bases). CDR1 and CDR2 (germline): LNHDA, SQIVND (reference sequence). The CDR3 length is 15 residues. V was trimmed by 6 bases and J by 9 bases, leaving 21 bases between them. The CDR3 is CASRGGPSTIWPQHF. Written as DNA, the CDR3 is TGTGCCAGTAGGGGGGGACCCTCTACAATTTGGCCCCAGCATTTT. The variable domain in full, completed from reference TRBV19 and TRBJ1-5, reads DGGITQSPKYLFRKEGQNVTLSCEQNLNHDAMYWYRQDPGQGLRLIYYSQIVNDFQKGDIAEGYSVSREKKESFPLTVTSAQKNPTAFYLCASRGGPSTIWPQHFGDGTRLSIL.

This chain uses TRBV13 with TRBJ2-2; 7 positions match TRBD1. Looked up from germline, CDR1 is PRHDT and CDR2 is FYEKMQ (reference sequence). CDR3 size: 18 residues. J was trimmed by 0 bases and V by 2 bases; bases with no gene match: 9. The CDR3 sequence is CASSLLDRLTPNTGELFF. The DNA of the CDR3 is TGTGCCAGCAGCTTACTGGACAGGTTAACCCCGAACACCGGGGAGCTGTTTTTT.

The CDR3 region is CASRRLAGGRDTQYF. The CDR3 bases are TGTGCCAGCAGGCGACTAGCGGGCGGCAGAGATACGCAGTATTTT. The chain couples TRBV11-2 to TRBJ2-3; 10 nucleotides align to TRBD2. Germline-derived CDR1 and CDR2 are SGHAT and FQNNGV. J lost 5 bases, V lost 6 bases, and 8 bases had no gene match. The CDR3 is 15 amino acids.

The chain recombines TRBV7-6 with TRBJ2-7; 9 nucleotides line up with TRBD1. CDR1 and CDR2 (germline): SGHVS, FNYEAQ. With V trimmed by 5 bases and J by 5 bases, 10 bases remained unmatched. The CDR3 extends over 15 amino acids. CDR3 loop: CASSLYGDRDDEQYF. CDR3 bases: TGTGCCAGCAGCCTTTATGGGGACAGGGACGACGAGCAGTACTTC.

This chain uses TRBV2 with TRBJ1-1; maybe TRBD1 (5 bases). The V end was cut by 8 bases, the J end by 4 bases, with 17 bases between. CDR1 and CDR2 from the germline V gene are SNHLY and FYNNEI. The CDR3 has 14 amino acids. The CDR3 region is CASGGFSGRTEAFF. Here the CDR3 DNA reads TGTGCCAGCGGGGGATTTTCAGGGCGCACTGAAGCTTTCTTT.

This clone was detected once. CDR3 bases: TGTGCCAGCAGCTCCCACCTCGGGGACCTTCTCTCTGGGGCCAACGTCCTGACTTTC. Its protein product is CASSSHLGDLLSGANVLTF. This rearrangement joins TRBV7-2 to TRBJ2-6; D tentatively fits TRBD1 or TRBD2 (5 bases each). The CDR3 is 19 amino acids. V was clipped by 4 bases and J by 0 bases, with 19 bases between them. Germline V gene sequence: CDR1 SGHTA, CDR2 FQGNSA.

This clone was counted a single time. The chain employs TRBV4-3 and TRBJ1-1; D ambiguous. The CDR3 totals 16 residues. Germline V gene data show CDR1 as LGHNA and CDR2 as YSLEER. Trimming shortened V by 0 bases and J by 0 bases, and 11 bases separated the two germline ends. CDR3 loop: CASSQESTGVNTEAFF. The CDR3 DNA follows: TGCGCCAGCAGCCAAGAGTCAACTGGGGTGAACACTGAAGCTTTCTTT.

This chain connects TRBV11-2 to TRBJ1-1; the D gene is possibly TRBD1 (5 bases). Trimming stripped 0 bases from V and 5 bases from J, with 7 bases between. The length of the CDR3 is 13 residues. Germline V gene lookup returns CDR1 SGHAT and CDR2 FQNNGV. The CDR3 sequence: CASSLDRGTEAFF. CDR3 DNA sequence: TGTGCCAGCAGCTTAGACCGGGGGACTGAAGCTTTCTTT. Filled out from reference TRBV11-2 and TRBJ1-1, the complete variable domain reads EAGVAQSPRYKIIEKRQSVAFWCNPISGHATLYWYQQILGQGPKLLIQFQNNGVVDDSQLPKDRFSAERLKGVDSTLKIQPAKLEDSAVYLCASSLDRGTEAFFGQGTRLTVV.

Only one count was recorded for this clone. V usage is TRBV6-2 or TRBV6-3 and J usage is TRBJ1-2, with a weak D call TRBD1 (5 bases). In germline, CDR1 is MNHEY, CDR2 SVGEGT. The CDR3 spans 12 residues. Between the trimmed V and J ends, which lost 7 bases and 8 bases, there was a span of 14 bases. DNA of the CDR3: TGTGCCAGCACCCCGAGGGGAGACGGCTACACCTTC. Its protein product is CASTPRGDGYTF.

V usage is TRBV5-1 and J usage is TRBJ1-1, with D unresolved. Germline V gives CDR1 SGHRS, CDR2 YFSETQ. The length of the CDR3 is 17 residues. The V end lost 5 bases, the J end lost 1 base, and 21 bases lay between the germline ends. The CDR3 sequence: CASRGFHTGPENTEAFF. The CDR3 coding sequence is TGCGCCAGCAGGGGGTTTCATACCGGGCCCGAGAACACTGAAGCTTTCTTT.

The chain carries TRBV9 and TRBJ2-1; the match to TRBD2 covers 8 bases. Germline assignment: CDR1 SGDLS and CDR2 YYNGEE. V lost 0 bases, J lost 3 bases, and 5 bases stayed unmatched. CDR3 length equals 16 residues. The CDR3 region is CASSVGGRGDYNEQFF. In DNA form, the CDR3 reads TGTGCCAGCAGCGTAGGCGGGCGGGGGGACTACAATGAGCAGTTCTTC.

The chain is built from TRBV4-1 and TRBJ1-1; D is ambiguous. Germline V gives CDR1 MGHRA, CDR2 YSYEKL. Trimming took 1 base from V and 1 from J, leaving 13 bases between them. This CDR3 comprises 16 residues. For the CDR3, the DNA is TGCGCCAGCAGCCAAGCCGAGCGGGTTCAGAACACTGAAGCTTTCTTT. This codes for CASSQAERVQNTEAFF.

The chain carries TRBV28 and TRBJ1-6; TRBD1 is a possible D gene (5 bases). CDR1 MDHEN and CDR2 SYDVKM come from the germline V gene. CDR3 size: 13 residues. V gave up 11 bases and J gave up 8 bases, with 16 bases separating them. CDR3 loop: CALGPSRHSPLHF. CDR3 DNA: TGTGCCTTGGGGCCCAGCCGGCATTCACCCCTCCACTTT.

The CDR3 spells CASSAMGLAMDTQYF. DNA for the CDR3: TGTGCCAGCAGCGCGATGGGACTAGCGATGGATACGCAGTATTTT. The V and J genes are TRBV7-2 and TRBJ2-3; 10 bases are shared with TRBD2. The junction had 8 bases not matched to a gene; V was cut back by 5 bases and J by 6 bases. This CDR3 has 15 residues. Per germline, CDR1 SGHTA and CDR2 FQGNSA.

This clone occurred once. The gene calls are TRBV7-2 and TRBJ1-6; 7 positions match TRBD1. Germline trimming cut 6 bases from V and 6 bases from J; bases unmatched to any gene: 5. The V gene's germline CDR1 is SGHTA and CDR2 FQGNSA. This CDR3 is 14 amino acids long. The CDR3 region is CASSATGFNSPLHF. The CDR3 DNA reads TGTGCCAGCAGTGCGACAGGGTTTAATTCACCCCTCCACTTT. The entire variable domain, with the rest obtained from reference TRBV7-2 and TRBJ1-6, is as follows: GAGVSQSPSNKVTEKGKDVELRCDPISGHTALYWYRQSLGQGLEFLIYFQGNSAPDKSGLPSDRFSAERTGGSVSTLTIQRTQQEDSAVYLCASSATGFNSPLHFGNGTRLTVT.

The gene calls are TRBV28 and TRBJ1-1; the D gene is possibly TRBD1 (5 bases). V lost 10 bases and J 5 bases, leaving 11 bases between the germline ends. CDR3 size: 11 residues. In germline, CDR1 is MDHEN, CDR2 SYDVKM. CDR3 in amino acids: CAIHRGTEAFF. The CDR3 DNA reads TGTGCCATCCACCGGGGGACTGAAGCTTTCTTT.

This clone was seen once. V gene TRBV5-1 combines with J gene TRBJ1-1; D is unresolved. The CDR3 consists of 13 residues. Per the germline V gene, CDR1 is SGHRS and CDR2 is YFSETQ. V was cut by 0 bases and J by 0 bases, with 3 bases left in between. CDR3 sequence (DNA): TGCGCCAGCAGCTTGGAGCTGAACACTGAAGCTTTCTTT. Its protein is CASSLELNTEAFF.